The T cell receptor beta chain under discussion was sequenced for a study of T cell repertoires in cytomegalovirus infection. Findings and limits, study-wide: CMV-specific HLA-C-restricted TCR beta clonotypes dominated the ex vivo response.

TCRdb re-called the reads through MiXCR, storing one row per CDR3 protein. Here the sample spans fewer than 1,000,000 distinct CDR3 sequences, roughly 31% being singletons. This CDR3 is built from 12 residues. Trimming removed 1 base from V and 7 bases from J, with 7 bases in between. Notes on this clonotype: Antigen: not known. The CDR3 does not end in the conserved phenylalanine or tryptophan, so this is likely a read error.

Sequences were derived from cultured CD8+ T cells from PBMCs, sampled from culture after CMV antigen stimulation. V and J are TRBV12-3 or TRBV12-4 and TRBJ1-1; D may be TRBD1 (6 bases). This receptor was obtained from a human donor in good health (CMV status not recorded). Some clones in this sample may be carry-over from other donors' samples. Written as DNA, the CDR3 is TGTGCCAGCAGTTTAGGGACAGTTGAAGCTTTCTAT. This codes for CASSLGTVEAFY.